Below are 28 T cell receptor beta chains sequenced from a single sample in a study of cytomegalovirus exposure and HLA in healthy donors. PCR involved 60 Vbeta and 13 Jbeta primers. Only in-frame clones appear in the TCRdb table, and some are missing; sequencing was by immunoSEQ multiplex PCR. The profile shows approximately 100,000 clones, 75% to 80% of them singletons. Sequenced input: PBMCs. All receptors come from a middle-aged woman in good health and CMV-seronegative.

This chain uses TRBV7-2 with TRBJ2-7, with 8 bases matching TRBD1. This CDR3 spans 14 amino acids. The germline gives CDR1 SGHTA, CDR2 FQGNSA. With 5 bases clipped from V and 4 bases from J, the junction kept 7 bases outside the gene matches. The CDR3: CASSAGTGFYEQYF. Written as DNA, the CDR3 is TGTGCCAGCAGCGCCGGGACAGGCTTTTACGAGCAGTACTTC.

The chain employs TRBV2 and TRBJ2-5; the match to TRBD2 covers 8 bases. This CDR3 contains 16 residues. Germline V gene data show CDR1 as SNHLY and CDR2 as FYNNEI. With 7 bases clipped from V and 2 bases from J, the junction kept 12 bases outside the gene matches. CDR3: CASTRGGGGGQETQYF. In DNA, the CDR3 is TGTGCCAGCACCCGAGGTGGTGGCGGGGGGCAAGAGACCCAGTACTTC. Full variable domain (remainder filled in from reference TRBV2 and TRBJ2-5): EPEVTQTPSHQVTQMGQEVILRCVPISNHLYFYWYRQILGQKVEFLVSFYNNEISEKSEIFDDQFSVERPDGSNFTLKIRSTKLEDSAMYFCASTRGGGGGQETQYFGPGTRLLVL.

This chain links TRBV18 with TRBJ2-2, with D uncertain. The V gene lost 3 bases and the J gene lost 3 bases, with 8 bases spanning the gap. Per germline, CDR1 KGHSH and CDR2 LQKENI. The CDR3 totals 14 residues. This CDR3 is CASSPRRDTGELFF. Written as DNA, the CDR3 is TGTGCCAGCTCACCCCGACGGGACACCGGGGAGCTGTTTTTT.

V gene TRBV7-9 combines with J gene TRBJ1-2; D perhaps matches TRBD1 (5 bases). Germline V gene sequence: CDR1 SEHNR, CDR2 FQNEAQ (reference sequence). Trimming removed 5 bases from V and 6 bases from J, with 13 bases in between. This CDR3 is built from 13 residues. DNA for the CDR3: TGTGCCAGCAGCCACCGGGGGGATGATGGCTACACCTTC. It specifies CASSHRGDDGYTF.

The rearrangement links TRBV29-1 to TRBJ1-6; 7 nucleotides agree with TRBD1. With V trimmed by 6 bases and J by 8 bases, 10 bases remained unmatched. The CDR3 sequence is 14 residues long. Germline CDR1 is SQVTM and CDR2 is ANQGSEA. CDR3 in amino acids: CSVLTGNQDSPLHF. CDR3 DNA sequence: TGCAGCGTATTGACAGGGAATCAAGATTCACCCCTCCACTTT.

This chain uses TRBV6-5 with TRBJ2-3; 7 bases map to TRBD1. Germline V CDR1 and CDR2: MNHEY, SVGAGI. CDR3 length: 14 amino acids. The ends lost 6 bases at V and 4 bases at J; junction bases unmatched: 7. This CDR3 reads CASRKGTAPDTQYF. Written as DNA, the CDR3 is TGTGCCAGCAGAAAGGGGACAGCCCCAGATACGCAGTATTTT.

The CDR3 DNA sequence: TGCGCCAGCAGCTTTTCGGGGGGCCGGGACAATGAGCAGTTCTTC. The encoded protein is CASSFSGGRDNEQFF. V gene TRBV5-1 combines with J gene TRBJ2-1; D is perhaps TRBD2 (7 bases). This CDR3 spans 15 amino acids. The germline V gene encodes CDR1 SGHRS and CDR2 YFSETQ. V lost 2 bases and J lost 5, with 14 bases in between.

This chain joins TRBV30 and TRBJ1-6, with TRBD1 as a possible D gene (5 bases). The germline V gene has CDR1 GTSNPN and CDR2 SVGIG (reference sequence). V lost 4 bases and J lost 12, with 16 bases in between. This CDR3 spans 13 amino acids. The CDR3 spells CAWKEGPPGPLHF. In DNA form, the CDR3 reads TGTGCCTGGAAGGAGGGACCGCCGGGACCCCTCCACTTT. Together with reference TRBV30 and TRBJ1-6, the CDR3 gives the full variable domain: SQTIHQWPATLVQPVGSPLSLECTVEGTSNPNLYWYRQAAGRGLQLLFYSVGIGQISSEVPQNLSASRPQDRQFILSSKKLLLSDSGFYLCAWKEGPPGPLHFGNGTRLTVT.

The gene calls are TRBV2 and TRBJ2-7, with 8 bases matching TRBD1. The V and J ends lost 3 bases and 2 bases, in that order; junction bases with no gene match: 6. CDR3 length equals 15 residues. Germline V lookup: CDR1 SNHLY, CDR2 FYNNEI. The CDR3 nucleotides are TGTGCCAGCAGTGATGAGGGACAGGACGCCTACGAGCAGTACTTC. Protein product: CASSDEGQDAYEQYF.

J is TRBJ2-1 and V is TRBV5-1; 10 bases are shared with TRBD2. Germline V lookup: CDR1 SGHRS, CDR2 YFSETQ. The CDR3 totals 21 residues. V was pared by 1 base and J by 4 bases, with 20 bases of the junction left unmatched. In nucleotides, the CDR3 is TGCGCCAGCAGCTTGTTGGCGGTCAAAACGCAACCTAGCGGGGGTTACAATGAGCAGTTCTTC. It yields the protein CASSLLAVKTQPSGGYNEQFF.

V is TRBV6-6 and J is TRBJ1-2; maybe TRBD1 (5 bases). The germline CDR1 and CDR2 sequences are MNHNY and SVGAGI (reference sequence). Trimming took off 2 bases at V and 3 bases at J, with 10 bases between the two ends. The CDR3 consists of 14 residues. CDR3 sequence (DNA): TGTGCCAGCAGTTACGAAGGCAGGGACTATGGCTACACCTTC. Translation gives CASSYEGRDYGYTF.

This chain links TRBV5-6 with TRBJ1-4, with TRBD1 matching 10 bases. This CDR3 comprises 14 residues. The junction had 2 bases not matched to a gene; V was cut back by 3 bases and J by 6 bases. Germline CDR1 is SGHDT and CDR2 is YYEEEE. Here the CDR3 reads CASSSDRGYEKLFF. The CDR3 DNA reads TGTGCCAGCAGCTCGGACAGGGGGTATGAAAAACTGTTTTTT.

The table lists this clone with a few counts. The CDR3 bases are TGTGCCAGCAGCTTACCTCCCGGGGAGCTGTTTTTT. Translated, it gives CASSLPPGELFF. The chain links TRBV7-9 to TRBJ2-2; D is undetermined. The V gene lost 2 bases and the J gene lost 6 bases, with 4 bases spanning the gap. Germline lookup yields CDR1 SEHNR and CDR2 FQNEAQ (reference sequence). There are 12 residues in the CDR3. Supplemented by reference TRBV7-9 and TRBJ2-2, the full variable domain reads DTGVSQNPRHKITKRGQNVTFRCDPISEHNRLYWYRQTLGQGPEFLTYFQNEAQLEKSRLLSDRFSAERPKGSFSTLEIQRTEQGDSAMYLCASSLPPGELFFGEGSRLTVL.

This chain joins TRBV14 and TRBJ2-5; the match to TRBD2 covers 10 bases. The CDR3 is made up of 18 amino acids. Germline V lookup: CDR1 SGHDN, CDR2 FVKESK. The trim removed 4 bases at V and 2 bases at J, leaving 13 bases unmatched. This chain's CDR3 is CASSPRAAGGIEQETQYF. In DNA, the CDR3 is TGTGCCAGCAGCCCGCGGGCAGCGGGGGGGATTGAACAAGAGACCCAGTACTTC. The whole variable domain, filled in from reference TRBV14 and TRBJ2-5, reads EAGVTQFPSHSVIEKGQTVTLRCDPISGHDNLYWYRRVMGKEIKFLLHFVKESKQDESGMPNNRFLAERTGGTYSTLKVQPAELEDSGVYFCASSPRAAGGIEQETQYFGPGTRLLVL.

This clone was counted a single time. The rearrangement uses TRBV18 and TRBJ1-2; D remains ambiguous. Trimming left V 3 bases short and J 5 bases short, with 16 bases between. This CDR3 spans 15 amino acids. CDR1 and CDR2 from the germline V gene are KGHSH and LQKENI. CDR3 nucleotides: TGTGCCAGCTCACCCGGTGCCTCCGGGAATTATGGCTACACCTTC. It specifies CASSPGASGNYGYTF. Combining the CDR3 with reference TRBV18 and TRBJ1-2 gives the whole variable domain NAGVMQNPRHLVRRRGQEARLRCSPMKGHSHVYWYRQLPEEGLKFMVYLQKENIIDESGMPKERFSAEFPKEGPSILRIQQVVRGDSAAYFCASSPGASGNYGYTFGSGTRLTVV.

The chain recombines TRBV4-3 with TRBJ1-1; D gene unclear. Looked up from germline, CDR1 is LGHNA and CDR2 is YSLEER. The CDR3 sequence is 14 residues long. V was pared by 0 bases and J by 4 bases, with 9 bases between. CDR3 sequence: CASSQDGLGTEAFF. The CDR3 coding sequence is TGCGCCAGCAGCCAAGATGGGCTGGGCACTGAAGCTTTCTTT.

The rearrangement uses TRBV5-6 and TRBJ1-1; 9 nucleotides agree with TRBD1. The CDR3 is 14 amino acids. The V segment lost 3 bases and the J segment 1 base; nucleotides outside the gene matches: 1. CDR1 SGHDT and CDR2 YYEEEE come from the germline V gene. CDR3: CASSWDRANTEAFF. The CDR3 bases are TGTGCCAGCAGCTGGGACAGGGCGAACACTGAAGCTTTCTTT.

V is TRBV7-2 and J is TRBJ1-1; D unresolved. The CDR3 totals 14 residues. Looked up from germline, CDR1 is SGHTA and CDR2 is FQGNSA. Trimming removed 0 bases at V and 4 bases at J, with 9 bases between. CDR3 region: CASSLAPSGTEAFF. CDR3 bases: TGTGCCAGCAGCTTAGCCCCATCAGGCACTGAAGCTTTCTTT.

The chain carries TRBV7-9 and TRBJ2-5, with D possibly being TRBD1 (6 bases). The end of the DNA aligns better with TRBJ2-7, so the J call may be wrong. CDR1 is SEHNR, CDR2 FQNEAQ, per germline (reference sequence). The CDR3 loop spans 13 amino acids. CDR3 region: CASSSVGHYEQYF. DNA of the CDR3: TGTGCCAGCAGCTCCGTGGGACACTACGAGCAGTACTTC.

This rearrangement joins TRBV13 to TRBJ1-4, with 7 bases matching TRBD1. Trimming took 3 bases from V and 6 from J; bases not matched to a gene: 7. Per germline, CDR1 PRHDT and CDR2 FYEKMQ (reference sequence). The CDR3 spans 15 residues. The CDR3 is CASSFEGAGYEKLFF. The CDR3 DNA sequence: TGTGCCAGCAGCTTCGAGGGGGCCGGGTATGAAAAACTGTTTTTT.

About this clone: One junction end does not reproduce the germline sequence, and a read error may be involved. The CDR3 nucleotides read TGTGCCAGTAGTATAAACCCCGGACTGATAAATTCACCCCTCAACTTT. Its translation: CASSINPGLINSPLNF. The gene calls are TRBV19 and TRBJ1-6; D is uncertain. Germline lookup yields CDR1 LNHDA and CDR2 SQIVND (reference sequence). The CDR3 sequence is 16 residues long. Drawing the rest from reference TRBV19 and TRBJ1-6, the complete variable domain is DGGITQSPKYLFRKEGQNVTLSCEQNLNHDAMYWYRQDPGQGLRLIYYSQIVNDFQKGDIAEGYSVSREKKESFPLTVTSAQKNPTAFYLCASSINPGLINSPLNFGNGTRLTVT.

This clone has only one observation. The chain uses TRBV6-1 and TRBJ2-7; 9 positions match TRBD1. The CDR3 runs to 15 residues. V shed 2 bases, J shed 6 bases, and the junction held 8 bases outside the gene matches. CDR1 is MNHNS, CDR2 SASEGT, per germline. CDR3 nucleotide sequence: TGTGCCAGCAGTGAATTGTCACAGGGGGCTGGCGAGCAGTACTTC. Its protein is CASSELSQGAGEQYF.

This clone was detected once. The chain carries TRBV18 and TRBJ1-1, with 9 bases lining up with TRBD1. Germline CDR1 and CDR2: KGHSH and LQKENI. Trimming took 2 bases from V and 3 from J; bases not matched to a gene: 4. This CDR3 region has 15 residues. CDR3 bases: TGTGCCAGCTCACCATTGGGACAGGGCTACACTGAAGCTTTCTTT. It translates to CASSPLGQGYTEAFF.

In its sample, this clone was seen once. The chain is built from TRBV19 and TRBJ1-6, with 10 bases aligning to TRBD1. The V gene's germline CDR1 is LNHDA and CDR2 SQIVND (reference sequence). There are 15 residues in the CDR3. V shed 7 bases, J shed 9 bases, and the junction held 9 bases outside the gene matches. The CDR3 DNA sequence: TGTGCCAGTACCACCGGGACAGGGGTTAGTTCACCCCTCCACTTT. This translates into CASTTGTGVSSPLHF.

CDR3 in amino acids: CASSLLAGGQETQYF. The CDR3 DNA reads as TGTGCCAGCAGTTTGCTAGCGGGGGGGCAAGAGACCCAGTACTTC. The V gene is TRBV27, the J gene TRBJ2-5; TRBD2 matches 12 bases. Germline V CDR1 and CDR2: MNHEY, SMNVEV (reference sequence). J lost 2 bases, V lost 3 bases, and 1 base had no gene match. The CDR3 spans 15 residues.

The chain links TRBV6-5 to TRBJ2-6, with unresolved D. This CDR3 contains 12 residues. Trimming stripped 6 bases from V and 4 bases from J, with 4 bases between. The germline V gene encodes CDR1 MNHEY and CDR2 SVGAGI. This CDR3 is CASRAGANVLTF. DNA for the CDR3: TGTGCCAGCAGGGCCGGGGCCAACGTCCTGACTTTC.

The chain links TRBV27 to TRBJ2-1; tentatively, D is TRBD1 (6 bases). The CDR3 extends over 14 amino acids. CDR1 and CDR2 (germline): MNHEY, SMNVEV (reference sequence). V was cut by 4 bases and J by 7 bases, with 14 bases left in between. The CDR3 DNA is TGTGCCAGCAGTTCATACAGGGCTGGGAATGAGCAGTTCTTC. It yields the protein CASSSYRAGNEQFF.

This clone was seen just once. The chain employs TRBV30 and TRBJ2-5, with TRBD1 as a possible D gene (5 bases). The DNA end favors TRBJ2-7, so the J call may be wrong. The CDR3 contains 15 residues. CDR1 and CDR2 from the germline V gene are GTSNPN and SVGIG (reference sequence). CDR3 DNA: TGTGCCTGGAGTGTCCTGGACACTGCAACCTACGAGCAGTACTTC. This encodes CAWSVLDTATYEQYF.